Below, 14 T cell receptor beta chains from the same sample are listed, as sequenced in a study of T cells in Graves' hyperthyroidism and ophthalmopathy. TCR beta CDR3 region amplification was performed from RNA transcripts. Initially, a first-round RT-PCR of the TCR CDR3 employed the HTBI primer set. MiXCR, run by TCRdb on the multiplex PCR reads, gives a single entry per CDR3 protein. The sample lists approximately 740,000 distinct CDR3 sequences, 12% to 15% occurring once. Material for sequencing was blood. The source is a woman younger than 35 with Graves' hyperthyroidism.

This clonotype has at least ten counts. V usage is TRBV3-1 and J usage is TRBJ2-7; D unclear. Germline loops: CDR1 LGHDT, CDR2 YNNKEL (reference sequence). This CDR3 contains 14 residues. Trimming shortened V by 1 base and J by 3 bases, and 10 bases separated the two germline ends. The CDR3 region has the DNA TGTGCCAGCAGCCAAGGGATCGAGGTCTACGAGCAGTACTTC. Amino acids: CASSQGIEVYEQYF.

The chain employs TRBV28 and TRBJ1-5; tentatively, D is TRBD1 (5 bases). CDR1 MDHEN and CDR2 SYDVKM come from the germline V gene. Trimming took off 2 bases at V and 5 bases at J, with 16 bases between the two ends. There are 16 residues in the CDR3. CDR3 sequence: CASSLGGGSWDQPQHF. CDR3 DNA: TGTGCCAGCAGTTTAGGGGGGGGGTCCTGGGATCAGCCCCAGCATTTT.

At least ten counts were recorded for this clonotype. This chain connects TRBV12-3 or TRBV12-4 to TRBJ2-1, with 9 bases identical to TRBD1. The CDR3 runs to 19 residues. The J segment lost 0 bases and the V segment lost 8 bases, leaving 17 bases of the junction unmatched. The CDR3 sequence: CASRIRDRAPPSSYNEQFF. The DNA for the CDR3 is TGTGCCAGCCGAATAAGGGACAGGGCACCCCCGAGCTCCTACAATGAGCAGTTCTTC.

This clonotype was recorded a few times. The V gene is TRBV27, the J gene TRBJ1-1; D remains ambiguous. The V gene's germline CDR1 is MNHEY and CDR2 SMNVEV (reference sequence). The CDR3 runs to 13 residues. Between the trimmed V and J ends, which lost 4 bases and 5 bases, there was a span of 11 bases. The CDR3 sequence: CASSWGAATEAFF. The CDR3 coding sequence is TGTGCCAGCAGTTGGGGAGCAGCTACTGAAGCTTTCTTT.

This clonotype was recorded a few times. The V and J genes are TRBV2 and TRBJ2-4; D is possibly TRBD1 (6 bases). The CDR3 sequence is 16 residues long. CDR1 SNHLY and CDR2 FYNNEI come from the germline V gene. The germline V and J ends were trimmed by 0 bases and 2 bases, with 11 bases remaining between them. The CDR3, as DNA: TGTGCCAGCAGTGAAGCAGCCCGGGACACCAAAAACATTCAGTACTTC. Encoded protein: CASSEAARDTKNIQYF.

The chain employs TRBV27 and TRBJ1-2, with TRBD1 matching over 8 bases. Germline V lookup: CDR1 MNHEY, CDR2 SMNVEV (reference sequence). Trimming removed 9 bases from V and 4 bases from J; junction bases left unmatched: 10. There are 14 residues in the CDR3. In nucleotides, the CDR3 is TGTGCCAGTTCGACAGGGGTTACTAGCTATGGCTACACCTTC. It codes for CASSTGVTSYGYTF.

The chain couples TRBV4-3 to TRBJ1-1; possible D gene TRBD1, 5 bases. CDR1 is LGHNA and CDR2 is YSLEER in the germline V gene. This CDR3 is 16 amino acids long. Trimming pared 4 bases from V and 0 bases from J, leaving 15 bases between. The CDR3 is CASSRFSYRLNTEAFF. In DNA, the CDR3 is TGCGCCAGCAGCCGGTTCTCTTACAGGTTGAACACTGAAGCTTTCTTT.

This clonotype has ten or more counts. The chain employs TRBV12-3 or TRBV12-4 and TRBJ2-1; 8 bases match TRBD2. The CDR3 is 16 residues long. V shed 6 bases and J 0 bases; nucleotides not matched to a gene: 7. CDR3 sequence reads: CASSAPGLDSYNEQFF. As DNA, the CDR3 is TGTGCCAGCAGCGCCCCGGGACTAGACTCCTACAATGAGCAGTTCTTC.

The chain employs TRBV20-1 and TRBJ2-7; D is unresolved. Germline V gene data show CDR1 as DFQATT and CDR2 as SNEGSKA (reference sequence). Trimming took 1 base from V and 2 from J, leaving 9 bases between them. The CDR3 is 13 amino acids. For the CDR3, the DNA is TGCAGTGCTAGAGCCCCAGCAACCTACGAGCAGTACTTC. The encoded protein is CSARAPATYEQYF.

In this sample, this clonotype turned up many times. The chain employs TRBV7-9 and TRBJ2-1, with 11 positions matching TRBD2. The J segment lost 0 bases and the V segment lost 5 bases, leaving 6 bases of the junction unmatched. From germline, CDR1 is SEHNR and CDR2 FQNEAQ (reference sequence). The CDR3 covers 17 residues. The CDR3 sequence: CASSPGTSGSSYNEQFF. The CDR3 coding sequence is TGTGCCAGCAGCCCAGGGACTAGCGGAAGCTCCTACAATGAGCAGTTCTTC.

This clonotype has a count of ten or more. This rearrangement joins TRBV12-3 or TRBV12-4 to TRBJ2-2; the match to TRBD2 covers 7 bases. The CDR3 spans 15 residues. V lost 8 bases, J lost 4 bases, and 10 bases stayed unmatched. CDR3 in amino acids: CASPTQGGSTGELFF. In nucleotides, the CDR3 is TGTGCCAGCCCAACCCAGGGCGGGAGCACCGGGGAGCTGTTTTTT.

The chain joins TRBV5-8 to TRBJ2-5; 7 bases are shared with TRBD2. The CDR3 has 14 residues. The V gene end was trimmed by 4 bases and the J gene end by 5 bases; junction bases not matched to a gene: 8. From germline, CDR1 is SGHTS and CDR2 YDEGEE. CDR3 in DNA: TGTGCCAGCAGCGGCAGACTAGCATTGGAGACCCAGTACTTC. Protein: CASSGRLALETQYF. The variable domain in full, completed from reference TRBV5-8 and TRBJ2-5, reads EAGVTQSPTHLIKTRGQQATLRCSPISGHTSVYWYQQALGLGLQFLLWYDEGEERNRGNFPPRFSGRQFPNYSSELNVNALELEDSALYLCASSGRLALETQYFGPGTRLLVL.

The DNA for the CDR3 is TGCAGTGCTAGGGCTTTGTACGGGGCTGAGCAGTTCTTC. It specifies CSARALYGAEQFF. The V and J genes are TRBV20-1 and TRBJ2-1, with D tentatively TRBD1 or TRBD2 (5 bases each). Trimming shortened V by 3 bases and J by 9 bases, and 15 bases separated the two germline ends. CDR1 is DFQATT, CDR2 SNEGSKA, per germline (reference sequence). The CDR3 spans 13 residues.

This clonotype was detected ten times or more. This CDR3 reads CASSFGAGANVLTF. CDR3 DNA: TGTGCCAGCAGCTTCGGGGCAGGGGCCAACGTCCTGACTTTC. This chain links TRBV11-2 with TRBJ2-6; D may match TRBD1 or TRBD2 (5 bases each). The germline CDR1 and CDR2 sequences are SGHAT and FQNNGV. Deletions cut 3 bases from V and 4 bases from J, with 7 bases between. The CDR3 contains 14 residues.